Given below is one TCR beta chain in context. Its antigen is still unknown. TCRdb keeps only in-frame clones here, not all; method: immunoSEQ multiplex PCR. The sample records under 20,000 clones, approximately 73% being singletons. The rectum was sampled with one to two pinch biopsies at colonoscopy. The data belong to a study of pediatric ulcerative colitis. About the study: Most patients had pancolitis, and two had left-sided colitis.

Notes on the study in general: Ulcerative colitis patients shared more blood-rectal clones than controls. In rectum, acute severe colitis had expanded clones and less diversity.

Sequenced input: gut tissue. This TCR was sampled from a boy younger than 18 with moderate ulcerative colitis.

The CDR3 reads CASIPHTGATQETQYF. CDR3 coding DNA: TGTGCCAGCATCCCACACACCGGGGCGACCCAAGAGACCCAGTACTTC. The chain recombines TRBV7-2 with TRBJ2-5, with D perhaps given as TRBD1 or TRBD2 (5 bases each). Germline-derived CDR1 and CDR2 are SGHTA and FQGNSA. V was pared by 7 bases and J by 1 base, with 19 bases between. This CDR3 has 16 residues.